The rows below give T cell receptor beta chains drawn from one sample of a study of cytomegalovirus exposure and HLA in healthy donors. Here immunoSEQ multiplex PCR was the method, and the copy in TCRdb shows in-frame clones only, minus some. The sample has under 140,000 clones, 60% to 85% seen once. The sequencing input was PBMCs. The receptors here all came from a woman aged 55-69 years in good health and CMV-seropositive. Both conserved end residues are part of each CDR3. The order of the fields is CDR3 length, clone size, V gene, D gene, J gene, CDR3 protein, CDR3 DNA. A D gene is named only where the DNA matches it firmly. The size entry is marked missing in some rows and otherwise reads once, few, many or a size class.

cdr3_length: 12
clone_size: .
v_call: TRBV11-2
d_call: TRBD1
j_call: TRBJ2-1
cdr3_aa: CASSSRGGWEFF
cdr3_nt: TGTGCCAGCAGCTCGCGAGGGGGCTGGGAGTTCTTC

cdr3_length: 13
clone_size: .
v_call: TRBV6-5
d_call: .
j_call: TRBJ1-2
cdr3_aa: CASSQVQGSGYTF
cdr3_nt: TGTGCCAGCAGTCAGGTACAGGGTTCTGGCTACACCTTC

cdr3_length: 18
clone_size: .
v_call: TRBV5-1
d_call: TRBD1
j_call: TRBJ2-5
cdr3_aa: CASSDSQGALNLGETQYF
cdr3_nt: TGCGCCAGCAGCGATTCGCAGGGGGCGTTGAACCTTGGAGAGACCCAGTACTTC

cdr3_length: 18
clone_size: .
v_call: TRBV7-9
d_call: TRBD2
j_call: TRBJ2-7
cdr3_aa: CASSWGGRGTLGVYEQYF
cdr3_nt: TGTGCCAGCAGCTGGGGGGGTCGGGGGACTCTTGGCGTCTACGAGCAGTACTTC

cdr3_length: 14
clone_size: .
v_call: TRBV5-1
d_call: TRBD1
j_call: TRBJ1-2
cdr3_aa: CASSFGQGKSGYTF
cdr3_nt: TGCGCCAGCAGCTTCGGACAGGGAAAGAGTGGCTACACCTTC

cdr3_length: 13
clone_size: .
v_call: TRBV29-1
d_call: TRBD2
j_call: TRBJ2-1
cdr3_aa: CSALGGAYNEQFF
cdr3_nt: TGCAGCGCTCTGGGAGGGGCCTACAATGAGCAGTTCTTC

cdr3_length: 15
clone_size: .
v_call: TRBV4-2
d_call: TRBD2
j_call: TRBJ2-7
cdr3_aa: CASSLWTSGRKEQYF
cdr3_nt: TGTGCCAGCAGCCTTTGGACTAGCGGCCGGAAGGAACAGTACTTC

cdr3_length: 15
clone_size: .
v_call: TRBV9
d_call: TRBD2
j_call: TRBJ2-1
cdr3_aa: CASSARLAGVGEQFF
cdr3_nt: TGTGCCAGCAGCGCCCGACTAGCGGGAGTAGGTGAGCAGTTCTTC

cdr3_length: 14
clone_size: .
v_call: TRBV27
d_call: .
j_call: TRBJ2-3
cdr3_aa: CASSFAAPEDTQYF
cdr3_nt: TGTGCCAGCAGTTTCGCGGCGCCGGAAGATACGCAGTATTTT

cdr3_length: 17
clone_size: .
v_call: TRBV18
d_call: .
j_call: TRBJ1-4
cdr3_aa: CASSPRGEASTNEKLFF
cdr3_nt: TGTGCCAGCTCACCAAGGGGCGAGGCCTCAACTAATGAAAAACTGTTTTTT

cdr3_length: 15
clone_size: once
v_call: TRBV4-1
d_call: .
j_call: TRBJ1-2
cdr3_aa: CASSHGQGPNYGYTF
cdr3_nt: TGCGCCAGCAGCCATGGGCAGGGTCCTAACTATGGCTACACCTTC

cdr3_length: 17
clone_size: .
v_call: TRBV7-9
d_call: TRBD1
j_call: TRBJ1-4
cdr3_aa: CASSPRGQGATNEKLFF
cdr3_nt: TGTGCCAGCAGCCCCCGGGGGCAGGGGGCAACTAATGAAAAACTGTTTTTT

cdr3_length: 17
clone_size: .
v_call: TRBV5-1
d_call: TRBD2
j_call: TRBJ2-5
cdr3_aa: CASSLIGGLARTETQYF
cdr3_nt: TGCGCCAGCAGCCTAATCGGGGGACTAGCGAGAACAGAGACCCAGTACTTC

cdr3_length: 14
clone_size: .
v_call: TRBV6-1
d_call: .
j_call: TRBJ2-7
cdr3_aa: CASNPRDNFYEQYF
cdr3_nt: TGTGCCAGCAACCCACGGGACAACTTCTACGAGCAGTACTTC

cdr3_length: 14
clone_size: .
v_call: TRBV10-2
d_call: .
j_call: TRBJ1-3
cdr3_aa: CASTHGGSGNTIYF
cdr3_nt: TGCGCCAGCACCCACGGAGGCTCTGGAAACACCATATATTTT

cdr3_length: 15
clone_size: .
v_call: TRBV15
d_call: TRBD1
j_call: TRBJ2-1
cdr3_aa: CATSRGRTGYNEQFF
cdr3_nt: TGTGCCACCAGCAGAGGTCGGACAGGGTACAATGAGCAGTTCTTC

cdr3_length: 11
clone_size: .
v_call: TRBV2
d_call: .
j_call: TRBJ2-1
cdr3_aa: CASGEYNEQFF
cdr3_nt: TGTGCCAGCGGGGAGTACAATGAGCAGTTCTTC

cdr3_length: 16
clone_size: .
v_call: TRBV7-9
d_call: TRBD1
j_call: TRBJ1-2
cdr3_aa: CASSLTGGRVTAGYTF
cdr3_nt: TGTGCCAGCAGCTTGACAGGGGGCAGGGTTACCGCCGGCTACACCTTC

cdr3_length: 13
clone_size: .
v_call: TRBV6-1
d_call: .
j_call: TRBJ1-1
cdr3_aa: CASRRQLNTEAFF
cdr3_nt: TGTGCCAGCAGAAGACAGCTTAACACTGAAGCTTTCTTT

cdr3_length: 15
clone_size: .
v_call: TRBV7-9
d_call: TRBD1
j_call: TRBJ2-3
cdr3_aa: CASSYMGQRTDTQYF
cdr3_nt: TGTGCCAGCAGCTACATGGGACAGCGCACAGATACGCAGTATTTT

cdr3_length: 18
clone_size: few
v_call: TRBV4-2
d_call: TRBD2
j_call: TRBJ2-7
cdr3_aa: CASSQEKLAGGVNYEQYF
cdr3_nt: TGTGCCAGCAGCCAGGAGAAACTAGCGGGGGGTGTGAACTACGAGCAGTACTTC

cdr3_length: 15
clone_size: .
v_call: TRBV5-1
d_call: TRBD1
j_call: TRBJ1-4
cdr3_aa: CASSGQGAANEKLFF
cdr3_nt: TGCGCCAGCAGCGGCCAGGGGGCGGCTAATGAAAAACTGTTTTTT

cdr3_length: 11
clone_size: .
v_call: TRBV11-2
d_call: TRBD2
j_call: TRBJ2-1
cdr3_aa: CASALAAEQFF
cdr3_nt: TGTGCCAGCGCACTAGCGGCTGAGCAGTTCTTC

cdr3_length: 13
clone_size: .
v_call: TRBV9
d_call: .
j_call: TRBJ1-1
cdr3_aa: CASSSWGGTEAFF
cdr3_nt: TGTGCCAGCAGCTCCTGGGGGGGCACTGAAGCTTTCTTT

cdr3_length: 15
clone_size: .
v_call: TRBV13
d_call: .
j_call: TRBJ1-1
cdr3_aa: CASSLAQAGATEAFF
cdr3_nt: TGTGCCAGCAGCTTAGCCCAGGCAGGGGCCACTGAAGCTTTCTTT

cdr3_length: 13
clone_size: .
v_call: TRBV28
d_call: .
j_call: TRBJ1-6
cdr3_aa: CAGRESYNSPLHF
cdr3_nt: TGTGCCGGCAGGGAGTCCTATAATTCACCCCTCCACTTT

cdr3_length: 16
clone_size: .
v_call: TRBV23-1
d_call: .
j_call: TRBJ2-2
cdr3_aa: CASRTRRGIHTGELFF
cdr3_nt: TGCGCCAGCCGAACTCGCCGCGGGATACACACCGGGGAGCTGTTTTTT

cdr3_length: 13
clone_size: .
v_call: TRBV6-1
d_call: .
j_call: TRBJ2-2
cdr3_aa: CASSVRNTGELFF
cdr3_nt: TGTGCCAGCAGTGTCCGGAACACCGGGGAGCTGTTCTTT

cdr3_length: 11
clone_size: .
v_call: TRBV19
d_call: .
j_call: TRBJ1-1
cdr3_aa: CASSTARGAFF
cdr3_nt: TGTGCCAGTAGTACTGCTCGGGGAGCTTTCTTT

cdr3_length: 14
clone_size: .
v_call: TRBV6-5
d_call: .
j_call: TRBJ1-1
cdr3_aa: CASSHPLGVTEAFF
cdr3_nt: TGTGCCAGCAGTCACCCCCTAGGCGTTACTGAAGCTTTCTTT

cdr3_length: 18
clone_size: .
v_call: TRBV28
d_call: TRBD1
j_call: TRBJ1-2
cdr3_aa: CASSHSSMRQGAQWGYTF
cdr3_nt: TGTGCCAGCAGCCACTCATCTATGAGACAGGGGGCTCAATGGGGCTACACCTTC

cdr3_length: 14
clone_size: .
v_call: TRBV9
d_call: .
j_call: TRBJ2-7
cdr3_aa: CASSVVEESYEQYF
cdr3_nt: TGTGCCAGCAGCGTAGTGGAGGAATCCTACGAGCAGTACTTC

cdr3_length: 17
clone_size: .
v_call: TRBV5-6
d_call: .
j_call: TRBJ2-3
cdr3_aa: CASSLGSRVLSTDTQYF
cdr3_nt: TGTGCCAGCAGCTTGGGTAGCAGGGTGTTGAGCACAGATACGCAGTATTTT